The rows below give T cell receptor beta chains drawn from one sample of a study of Ad26.COV2.S vaccination and SARS-CoV-2 variants. The repertoire was sequenced with immunoSEQ multiplex PCR; TCRdb's copy has only in-frame clones and lacks some. The sample holds fewer than 900,000 clones, roughly 90% seen once. Sequencing used peripheral blood, obtained in a trial of Ad26.COV2.S vaccine versus placebo. These receptors were collected from a person aged 18-65 years who received the Ad26.COV2.S COVID-19 vaccine or a placebo. CDR3s leave out the opening cysteine and the closing phenylalanine or tryptophan. Clone sizes are given selectively: once, few, many, or a class where the clone is expanded.

TRBJ2-5 TRBV30 10 NA AWSVVKETQY
TRBJ1-5 TRBV5-1 13 NA ASSFEGQINQPQH
TRBJ1-1 TRBV30 18 NA AWSVSRFIGTGDGDTEAF
TRBJ2-7 TRBV6-6 12 NA ASSYGTGVYEQY
TRBJ1-4 TRBV27 14 NA ASSGVAGGSNEKLF
TRBJ1-2 TRBV10-3 11 few AISEEGVVGYT
TRBJ1-3 TRBV2 11 NA ASSAIPGNTIY
TRBJ2-5 TRBV11-1 12 NA ATETGGYDSPQY
TRBJ1-5 TRBV24-1 11 NA ATSQGAGQPQH
TRBJ2-6 TRBV1 15 NA TSPGEGLISGANVLT
TRBJ2-5 TRBV30 12 NA AWREGTPQETQY
TRBJ2-3 TRBV7-9 13 NA ASSPVSGGADTQY
TRBJ2-1 TRBV25-1 9 NA ASSAASQQF
TRBJ1-2 TRBV7-2 11 NA ASSLERGYGYT
TRBJ1-2 TRBV5-4 11 NA ASSLDRAYGYT
TRBJ2-1 TRBV7-9 13 NA ASSTRDRGYNEQF
TRBJ2-4 TRBV19 15 NA ASSTGGLILAKNIQY
TRBJ2-5 TRBV6-6 12 NA ASSYDRRTETQY
TRBJ2-1 TRBV11-2 13 NA ASSLGSSGGAEQF
TRBJ2-3 TRBV11-2 16 NA ASSFGFSSGGSTDTQY
TRBJ1-6 TRBV9 14 once ASSQTGDNYNSPLH
TRBJ2-2 TRBV7-2 15 NA ASSFFTLVGGTGELF
TRBJ2-7 TRBV5-1 11 NA ASSWGQTYEQY